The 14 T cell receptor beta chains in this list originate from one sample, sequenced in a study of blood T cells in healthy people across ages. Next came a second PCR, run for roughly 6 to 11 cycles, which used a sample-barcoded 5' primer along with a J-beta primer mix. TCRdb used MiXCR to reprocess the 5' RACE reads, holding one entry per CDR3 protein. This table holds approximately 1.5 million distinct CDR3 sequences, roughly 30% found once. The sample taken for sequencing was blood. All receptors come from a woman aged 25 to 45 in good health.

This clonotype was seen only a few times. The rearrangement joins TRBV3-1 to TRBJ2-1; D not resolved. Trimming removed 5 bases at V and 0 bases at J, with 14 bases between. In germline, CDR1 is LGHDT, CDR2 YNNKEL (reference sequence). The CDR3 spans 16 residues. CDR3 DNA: TGTGCCAGCAGCTATTTCCCCAGGAGCTCCTACAATGAGCAGTTCTTC. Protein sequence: CASSYFPRSSYNEQFF.

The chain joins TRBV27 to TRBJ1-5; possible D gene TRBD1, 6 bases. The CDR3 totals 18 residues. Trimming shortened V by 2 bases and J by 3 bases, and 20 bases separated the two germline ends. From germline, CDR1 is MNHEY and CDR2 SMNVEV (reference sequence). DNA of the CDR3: TGTGCCAGCAGTTTAGGGGGGGGCGGCGGTGGGTACAATCAGCCCCAGCATTTT. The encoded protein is CASSLGGGGGGYNQPQHF.

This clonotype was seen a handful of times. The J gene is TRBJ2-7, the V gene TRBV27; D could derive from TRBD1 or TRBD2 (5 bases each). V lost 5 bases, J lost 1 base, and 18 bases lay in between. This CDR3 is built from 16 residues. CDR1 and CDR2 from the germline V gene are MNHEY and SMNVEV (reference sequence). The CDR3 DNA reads TGTGCCAGCAGTCTAACGCCGAATTGGGGGTCCTACGAGCAGTACTTC. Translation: CASSLTPNWGSYEQYF.

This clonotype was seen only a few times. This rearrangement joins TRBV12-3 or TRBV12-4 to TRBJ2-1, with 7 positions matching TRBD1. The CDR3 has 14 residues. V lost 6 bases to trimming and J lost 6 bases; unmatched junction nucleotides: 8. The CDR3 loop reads CASSRTRDSNEQFF. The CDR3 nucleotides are TGTGCCAGCAGCCGGACCCGGGACAGCAATGAGCAGTTCTTC.

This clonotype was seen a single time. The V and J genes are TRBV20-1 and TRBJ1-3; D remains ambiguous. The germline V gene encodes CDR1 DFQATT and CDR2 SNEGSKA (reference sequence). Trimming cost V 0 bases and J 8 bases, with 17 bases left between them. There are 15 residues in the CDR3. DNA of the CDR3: TGCAGTGCTAGAGATTGGAAGAGGTACGACGACACCATATATTTT. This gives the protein CSARDWKRYDDTIYF.

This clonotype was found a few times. CDR3 residues: CSASQDRVDQPQHF. CDR3 nucleotides: TGCAGTGCTAGCCAAGACAGGGTCGATCAGCCCCAGCATTTT. The V and J genes are TRBV20-1 and TRBJ1-5; 7 bases agree with TRBD1. CDR1 is DFQATT and CDR2 is SNEGSKA in the germline V gene (reference sequence). CDR3 length equals 14 residues. Trimming took 3 bases from V and 5 from J; bases not matched to a gene: 7.

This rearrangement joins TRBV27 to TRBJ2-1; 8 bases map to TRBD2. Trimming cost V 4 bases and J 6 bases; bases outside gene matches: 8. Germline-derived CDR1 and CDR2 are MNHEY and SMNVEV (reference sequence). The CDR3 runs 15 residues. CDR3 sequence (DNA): TGTGCCAGCAGTTCAGGGACTAGGTTCGGCAATGAGCAGTTCTTC. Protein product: CASSSGTRFGNEQFF.

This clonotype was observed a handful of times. The DNA of the CDR3 is TGCAGTGCTAGAACTATGGAGCTTTTAGCCAAAAACATTCAGTACTTC. Translated, it gives CSARTMELLAKNIQYF. The rearrangement links TRBV20-1 to TRBJ2-4; D is uncertain. The germline V and J ends were trimmed by 2 bases and 0 bases, with 14 bases remaining between them. CDR1 is DFQATT, CDR2 SNEGSKA, per germline (reference sequence). This CDR3 region has 16 residues.

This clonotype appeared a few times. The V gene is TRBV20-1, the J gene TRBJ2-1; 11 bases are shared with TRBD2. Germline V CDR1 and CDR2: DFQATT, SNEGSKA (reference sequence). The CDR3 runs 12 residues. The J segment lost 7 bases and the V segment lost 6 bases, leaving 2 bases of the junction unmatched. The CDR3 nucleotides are TGCAGTGCCACTAGCGGGAGTAATGAGCAGTTCTTC. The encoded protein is CSATSGSNEQFF.

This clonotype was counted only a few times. The CDR3 sequence: CASSLSPGLAVYNEQFF. CDR3 bases: TGTGCCAGCAGTTTAAGTCCGGGACTAGCGGTATACAATGAGCAGTTCTTC. V and J are TRBV28 and TRBJ2-1, with 11 bases lining up with TRBD2. The CDR3 loop spans 17 amino acids. V lost 2 bases to trimming and J lost 4 bases; unmatched junction nucleotides: 7. From germline, CDR1 is MDHEN and CDR2 SYDVKM.

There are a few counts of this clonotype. The CDR3 here is CASGTDRFYEKLFF. The CDR3 nucleotides are TGTGCTAGTGGTACGGACAGGTTCTATGAAAAACTGTTTTTT. J is TRBJ1-4 and V is TRBV12-5; 7 positions agree with TRBD1. The ends lost 5 bases at V and 6 bases at J; junction bases unmatched: 6. The CDR3 loop spans 14 amino acids. The germline CDR1 and CDR2 sequences are LGHNT and FRNRAP. Full variable domain (remainder filled in from reference TRBV12-5 and TRBJ1-4): DARVTQTPRHKVTEMGQEVTMRCQPILGHNTVFWYRQTMMQGLELLAYFRNRAPLDDSGMPKDRFSAEMPDATLATLKIQPSEPRDSAVYFCASGTDRFYEKLFFGSGTQLSVL.

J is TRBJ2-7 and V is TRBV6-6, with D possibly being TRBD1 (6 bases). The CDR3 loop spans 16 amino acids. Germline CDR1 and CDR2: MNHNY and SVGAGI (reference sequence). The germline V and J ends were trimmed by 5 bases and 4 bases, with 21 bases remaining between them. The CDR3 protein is CASSQSRGQGRYEQYF. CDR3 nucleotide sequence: TGTGCCAGCAGTCAGTCCCGAGGTCAGGGGCGGTACGAGCAGTACTTC.

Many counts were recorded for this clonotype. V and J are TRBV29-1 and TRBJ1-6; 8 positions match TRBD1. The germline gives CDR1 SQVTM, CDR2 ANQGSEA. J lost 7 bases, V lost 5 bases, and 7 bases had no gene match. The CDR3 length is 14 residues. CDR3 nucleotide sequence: TGCAGCGTTACTACTGGACAGGGAAATTCACCCCTCCACTTT. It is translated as CSVTTGQGNSPLHF.

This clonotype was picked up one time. CDR3 residues: CASSPRDVGYGYTF. For the CDR3, the DNA is TGTGCCAGCTCACCAAGGGACGTAGGCTATGGCTACACCTTC. The gene calls are TRBV18 and TRBJ1-2; D might be TRBD1 (5 bases). Germline assignment: CDR1 KGHSH and CDR2 LQKENI. V gave up 2 bases and J gave up 4 bases, with 11 bases separating them. The CDR3 runs 14 residues.